These 25 T cell receptor beta chains share one sample of origin, sequenced in a study of shared clonotypes between healthy human individuals. Measured with immunoSEQ multiplex PCR; TCRdb has only the in-frame clones, and not every one. This table holds 950,000 to 1,200,000 clones, roughly 80% found once. Sequencing input: memory CD4+ T cells from PBMCs. Regarding subset: CD45RA-negative fraction. The receptors here all came from a man aged 18 to 29 in good health. Some clones in this sample may be carry-over from other donors' samples.

The genes are TRBV7-9 and TRBJ2-1; D unresolved. The CDR3 loop spans 16 amino acids. Trimming took 4 bases from V and 3 from J, leaving 16 bases between them. CDR1 and CDR2 from the germline V gene are SEHNR and FQNEAQ (reference sequence). The CDR3, as DNA: TGTGCCAGCAGCTCGACCTTGGGGTCAGACTACAATGAGCAGTTCTTC. This codes for CASSSTLGSDYNEQFF.

V and J are TRBV18 and TRBJ2-1, with D maybe TRBD2 (6 bases). Per the germline V gene, CDR1 is KGHSH and CDR2 is LQKENI. The CDR3 is made up of 13 amino acids. V was pared by 9 bases and J by 5 bases, with 14 bases between. In nucleotides, the CDR3 is TGTGCCAGTTCGGGAGTGGCTAACAATGAGCAGTTCTTC. It codes for CASSGVANNEQFF.

The chain carries TRBV2 and TRBJ1-5, with D hard to call. The CDR3 has 18 amino acids. Germline V gene sequence: CDR1 SNHLY, CDR2 FYNNEI. Trimming removed 6 bases at V and 4 bases at J, with 25 bases between. The CDR3 reads CASRPGPQPSRPNQPQHF. DNA for the CDR3: TGTGCCAGCAGGCCTGGGCCCCAGCCTTCACGGCCAAATCAGCCCCAGCATTTT.

In this sample, this clone turned up a few times. The sample carries other DNA sequences with the same CDR3. The chain links TRBV18 to TRBJ1-2; D is unresolved. The CDR3 totals 11 residues. CDR1 is KGHSH, CDR2 LQKENI, per germline. V lost 2 bases and J lost 3, with 1 base in between. As DNA, the CDR3 is TGTGCCAGCTCACCAGACTATGGCTACACCTTC. It specifies CASSPDYGYTF. Drawing the rest from reference TRBV18 and TRBJ1-2, the complete variable domain is NAGVMQNPRHLVRRRGQEARLRCSPMKGHSHVYWYRQLPEEGLKFMVYLQKENIIDESGMPKERFSAEFPKEGPSILRIQQVVRGDSAAYFCASSPDYGYTFGSGTRLTVV.

This clone was seen just once. V is TRBV5-8 and J is TRBJ1-4; no definite D call. This CDR3 contains 13 residues. Germline V CDR1 and CDR2: SGHTS, YDEGEE. Trimming shortened V by 4 bases and J by 6 bases, and 10 bases separated the two germline ends. CDR3 nucleotides: TGTGCCAGCAGCGTAGACGGGTATGAAAAACTGTTTTTT. It translates to CASSVDGYEKLFF.

This rearrangement joins TRBV7-2 to TRBJ2-7, with 9 bases aligning to TRBD2. After removal of 2 bases from V and 2 bases from J, the junction contained 7 bases not matched to a gene. CDR1 SGHTA and CDR2 FQGNSA come from the germline V gene. CDR3 size: 16 residues. CDR3 protein: CASSLMGAGGPYEQYF. CDR3 DNA sequence: TGTGCCAGCAGCTTAATGGGGGCGGGAGGGCCCTACGAGCAGTACTTC.

Of note for this clone: This specimen includes other DNA sequences encoding the same CDR3. The chain carries TRBV7-8 and TRBJ2-7; no definite D call. CDR1 is SGHVS, CDR2 FQNEAQ, per germline. CDR3 length: 12 amino acids. V shed 1 base and J shed 2 bases, with 3 bases lying between them. The CDR3 region has the DNA TGTGCCAGCAGCTTAGATCCCTACGAGCAGTACTTC. It specifies CASSLDPYEQYF.

The rearrangement joins TRBV14 to TRBJ2-2; TRBD1 matches 7 bases. Per the germline V gene, CDR1 is SGHDN and CDR2 is FVKESK. The J segment lost 8 bases and the V segment lost 2 bases, leaving 8 bases of the junction unmatched. The CDR3 totals 15 residues. The DNA of the CDR3 is TGTGCCAGCAGCCAAAGCCGACAGGGCACAGGGGAGCTGTTTTTT. Encoded protein: CASSQSRQGTGELFF.

J is TRBJ2-1 and V is TRBV2; D might be TRBD2 (5 bases). The germline CDR1 and CDR2 sequences are SNHLY and FYNNEI. Trimming took off 6 bases at V and 9 bases at J, with 18 bases between the two ends. This CDR3 spans 14 amino acids. The CDR3 coding sequence is TGTGCCAGCAGCCGGGAACTCCGGTCAACTGAGCAGTTCTTC. Amino acids: CASSRELRSTEQFF.

J is TRBJ2-7 and V is TRBV11-3; TRBD1 agrees at 7 bases. Per germline, CDR1 SGHNT and CDR2 YENEEA. CDR3 size: 13 residues. The V and J ends lost 4 bases and 1 base, in that order; junction bases with no gene match: 1. The chain's CDR3 is CASSWDSSYEQYF. As DNA, the CDR3 is TGTGCCAGCAGCTGGGACAGTTCCTACGAGCAGTACTTC.

The chain employs TRBV5-1 and TRBJ2-5; D not resolved. The CDR3 spans 12 residues. Trimming took 4 bases from V and 0 from J, leaving 4 bases between them. Germline assignment: CDR1 SGHRS and CDR2 YFSETQ. The CDR3 sequence is CASSADQETQYF. CDR3 DNA sequence: TGCGCCAGCAGCGCGGACCAAGAGACCCAGTACTTC.

This chain joins TRBV5-1 and TRBJ2-1; D is possibly TRBD2 (6 bases). V was cut by 8 bases and J by 8 bases, with 14 bases left in between. This CDR3 region has 12 residues. Per germline, CDR1 SGHRS and CDR2 YFSETQ. CDR3 amino acids: CASGRGADEQFF. The CDR3 DNA reads TGCGCCAGTGGGCGGGGCGCGGATGAGCAGTTCTTC.

The chain recombines TRBV5-1 with TRBJ1-1; D may be TRBD1 (5 bases). The CDR3 consists of 15 residues. Germline CDR1 is SGHRS and CDR2 is YFSETQ. Trimming stripped 0 bases from V and 3 bases from J, with 12 bases between. In DNA form, the CDR3 reads TGCGCCAGCAGCTTGGGGGGACGAAAGGACACTGAAGCTTTCTTT. This encodes CASSLGGRKDTEAFF.

The chain employs TRBV9 and TRBJ2-1; a weak D match, TRBD2 (6 bases). The CDR3 has 15 amino acids. V gave up 3 bases and J gave up 7 bases, with 17 bases separating them. CDR1 and CDR2 (germline): SGDLS, YYNGEE. The CDR3 DNA sequence: TGTGCCAGCAGCGCGAATCCGGGACTTGGAAATGAGCAGTTCTTC. Residues: CASSANPGLGNEQFF.

The chain couples TRBV28 to TRBJ1-4; tentatively, D is TRBD1 (6 bases). V lost 1 base and J 7 bases, leaving 13 bases between the germline ends. The germline V gene has CDR1 MDHEN and CDR2 SYDVKM. This CDR3 region has 15 residues. CDR3 sequence (DNA): TGTGCCAGCAGTTTATTAGGGGCAGGGGCTGAAAAACTGTTTTTT. Residues: CASSLLGAGAEKLFF.

The gene calls are TRBV2 and TRBJ2-1; 7 nucleotides align to TRBD2. The V gene end was trimmed by 8 bases and the J gene end by 0 bases; junction bases not matched to a gene: 7. In germline, CDR1 is SNHLY, CDR2 FYNNEI. This CDR3 spans 15 amino acids. The DNA for the CDR3 is TGTGCCAGCCAGCAAGGCGGGAGCTCCTACAATGAGCAGTTCTTC. Amino acids: CASQQGGSSYNEQFF.

V is TRBV18 and J is TRBJ1-2; D is unclear. The CDR3 extends over 15 amino acids. CDR1 and CDR2 (germline): KGHSH, LQKENI. V was trimmed by 1 base and J by 8 bases, leaving 17 bases between them. CDR3: CASSPRRGRGWGYTF. In DNA, the CDR3 is TGTGCCAGCTCACCACGGAGAGGGCGAGGATGGGGCTACACCTTC. The full variable domain, in which reference TRBV18 and TRBJ1-2 provide the parts outside the CDR3, is NAGVMQNPRHLVRRRGQEARLRCSPMKGHSHVYWYRQLPEEGLKFMVYLQKENIIDESGMPKERFSAEFPKEGPSILRIQQVVRGDSAAYFCASSPRRGRGWGYTFGSGTRLTVV.

With regard to this clone: Other nucleotide sequences in the sample specify the same CDR3. The chain is built from TRBV2 and TRBJ2-7, with unresolved D. Trimming stripped 4 bases from V and 2 bases from J, with 3 bases between. Germline values: CDR1 SNHLY, CDR2 FYNNEI. This CDR3 is 11 amino acids long. CDR3 sequence: CASSGAYEQYF. In DNA, the CDR3 is TGTGCCAGCAGTGGAGCCTACGAGCAGTACTTC. The variable domain in full, with the rest retrieved from reference TRBV2 and TRBJ2-7, is EPEVTQTPSHQVTQMGQEVILRCVPISNHLYFYWYRQILGQKVEFLVSFYNNEISEKSEIFDDQFSVERPDGSNFTLKIRSTKLEDSAMYFCASSGAYEQYFGPGTRLTVT.

This clone was seen only a few times. This sequence joins TRBV28 and TRBJ1-5; D gene ambiguous. The CDR3 runs 15 residues. Germline V gene lookup returns CDR1 MDHEN and CDR2 SYDVKM. V was cut by 8 bases and J by 2 bases, with 16 bases left in between. The CDR3 region is CASDTDGEGNQPQHF. The DNA of the CDR3 is TGTGCCAGCGATACCGATGGGGAGGGCAATCAGCCCCAGCATTTT.

The rearrangement links TRBV28 to TRBJ2-1; D unclear. Germline V lookup: CDR1 MDHEN, CDR2 SYDVKM. There are 14 residues in the CDR3. Trimming stripped 3 bases from V and 2 bases from J, with 8 bases between. The CDR3 DNA sequence: TGTGCCAGCAGTTTGATAGGGACCTACAATGAGCAGTTCTTC. Protein product: CASSLIGTYNEQFF.

Concerning this clone: The identical CDR3 is also encoded by other nucleotide sequences in the sample. This chain links TRBV7-2 with TRBJ1-1; D is ambiguous. Per the germline V gene, CDR1 is SGHTA and CDR2 is FQGNSA. Trimming shortened V by 5 bases and J by 1 base, and 8 bases separated the two germline ends. The CDR3 totals 13 residues. The CDR3 sequence is CASSLGRNTEAFF. The CDR3 region has the DNA TGTGCCAGCAGCCTAGGGAGGAACACTGAAGCTTTCTTT.

In its sample, this clone was seen a few times. This chain uses TRBV6-5 with TRBJ2-7, with D perhaps TRBD2 (6 bases). CDR3 length equals 14 residues. The germline V and J ends were trimmed by 5 bases and 4 bases, with 15 bases remaining between them. Germline V gene data show CDR1 as MNHEY and CDR2 as SVGAGI. CDR3 amino acids: CASSPTGGKYEQYF. Here the CDR3 DNA reads TGTGCCAGCAGTCCTACAGGAGGGAAATACGAGCAGTACTTC.

The V and J genes are TRBV19 and TRBJ2-1; 7 bases line up with TRBD1. V lost 3 bases to trimming and J lost 5 bases; unmatched junction nucleotides: 4. The CDR3 is 14 residues long. CDR1 LNHDA and CDR2 SQIVND come from the germline V gene (reference sequence). This chain's CDR3 is CASSITGDNNEQFF. The CDR3 region has the DNA TGTGCCAGTAGTATCACAGGGGACAACAATGAGCAGTTCTTC. Using reference TRBV19 and TRBJ2-1 for the parts outside the CDR3, the full variable domain is DGGITQSPKYLFRKEGQNVTLSCEQNLNHDAMYWYRQDPGQGLRLIYYSQIVNDFQKGDIAEGYSVSREKKESFPLTVTSAQKNPTAFYLCASSITGDNNEQFFGPGTRLTVL.

The rearrangement uses TRBV5-1 and TRBJ2-5; weak D call: TRBD2 (5 bases). V was clipped by 4 bases and J by 5 bases, with 12 bases between them. This CDR3 spans 13 amino acids. CDR1 and CDR2 from the germline V gene are SGHRS and YFSETQ. The CDR3 is CASSEEVRETQYF. The CDR3 coding sequence is TGCGCCAGCAGCGAGGAGGTCCGGGAGACCCAGTACTTC.

The chain couples TRBV4-2 to TRBJ2-1; possible D gene TRBD2, 6 bases. V was clipped by 0 bases and J by 4 bases, with 16 bases between them. The CDR3 is 17 residues long. CDR1 is LGHNA, CDR2 YNFKEQ, per germline. CDR3 DNA: TGTGCCAGCAGCCAAGATCGGCGAGCGGGTCTTTACAATGAGCAGTTCTTC. It is translated as CASSQDRRAGLYNEQFF.